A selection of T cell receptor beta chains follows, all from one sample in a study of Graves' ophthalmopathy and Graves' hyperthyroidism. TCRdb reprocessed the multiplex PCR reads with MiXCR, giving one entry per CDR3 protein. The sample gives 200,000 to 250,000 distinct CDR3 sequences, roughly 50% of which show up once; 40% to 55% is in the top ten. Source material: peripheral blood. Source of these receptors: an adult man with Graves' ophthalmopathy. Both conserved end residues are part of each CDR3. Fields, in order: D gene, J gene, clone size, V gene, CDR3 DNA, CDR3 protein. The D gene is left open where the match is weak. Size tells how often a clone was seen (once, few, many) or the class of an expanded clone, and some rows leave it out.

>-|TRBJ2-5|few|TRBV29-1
TGCAGCGTTGATTTGAACAGGGTGCAAGAGACCCAGTACTTC
CSVDLNRVQETQYF
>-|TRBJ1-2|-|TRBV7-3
TGTGCCAGCAGTCTGACGAACCGGGACCCTTATGGCTACACCTTC
CASSLTNRDPYGYTF
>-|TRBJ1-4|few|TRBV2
TGTGCCAGCAACCCCAACACTGCAACTAATGAAAAACTGTTTTTT
CASNPNTATNEKLFF
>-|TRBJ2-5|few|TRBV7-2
TGTGCCAGCAGCCGCTTTATGGGTAGAGAGACCCAGTACTTC
CASSRFMGRETQYF
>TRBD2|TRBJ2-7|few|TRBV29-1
TGCAGCGTTGAAGATCCGGAGCGGGAGTTCAAGCAGTACTTC
CSVEDPEREFKQYF
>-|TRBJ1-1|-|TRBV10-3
TGTGCCAGCAGTTATTACACTGAAGCTTTCTTT
CASSYYTEAFF
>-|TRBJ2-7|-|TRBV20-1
TGCAGTGCCAGCAGCTTAGCAGGGCTCGAGCAGTACTTC
CSASSLAGLEQYF
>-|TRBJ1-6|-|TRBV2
TGCGCCAGCAGCCCTCATATACCGGACAGCGACACCCGTTCACCCCTCCACTTT
CASSPHIPDSDTRSPLHF
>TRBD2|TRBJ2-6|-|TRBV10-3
TGTGCCATCAGTGAGTCTCGGCTAGCGGGAGGAGTGGCTGGGGCCAACGCCCTGACTTTC
CAISESRLAGGVAGANALTF
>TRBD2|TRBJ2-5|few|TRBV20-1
TGCAGTGCCCGGGGAGGGCGGGAGACCCAGTACTTC
CSARGGRETQYF
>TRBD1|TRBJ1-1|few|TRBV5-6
TGTGCCAGCATCACGACAGGGAGGAACACTGAAGCTTTCTTT
CASITTGRNTEAFF
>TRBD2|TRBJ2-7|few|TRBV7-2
TGTGCCAGCAGCACCCGGACTAGCGCTACCTACGAGCAGTACTTC
CASSTRTSATYEQYF
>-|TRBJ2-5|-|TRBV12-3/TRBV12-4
TGTGCCAGCAGCCTCTCCCGGGGAGGCCTCCAAGAGACCCAGTACTTC
CASSLSRGGLQETQYF